The 21 T cell receptor beta chains in this list originate from one sample, sequenced in a study of T cells in Graves' hyperthyroidism and ophthalmopathy (dated 2019 in TCRdb). The library was made by multiplex PCR. The data were produced on an Illumina HiSeq 2000. TCR beta CDR3 regions were amplified from RNA transcripts. A first-round RT-PCR of the TCR CDR3 used the HTBI primer set with the Qiagen OneStep RT-PCR kit. TCRdb trimmed the raw reads at Q25, called clones with MiXCR and kept productive beta chains. Merged by CDR3 protein, the rows form single entries marked with the most common genes and DNA. The table for this sample lists about 320,000 distinct CDR3 sequences; roughly 15% of them were counted only once. The top ten clonotypes cover roughly 31% of the sample. Sequencing was performed on blood. These receptors all stem from a man aged 30 to 45 with Graves' hyperthyroidism.

This clonotype was seen many times. This rearrangement joins TRBV11-2 to TRBJ2-7; possibly TRBD2 for D (6 bases). The CDR3 runs 16 residues. The V end lost 6 bases, the J end lost 0 bases, and 18 bases lay between the germline ends. In germline, CDR1 is SGHAT, CDR2 FQNNGV. The CDR3 here is CASSTGSGGSSYEQYF. Here the CDR3 DNA reads TGTGCCAGCAGTACCGGAAGCGGAGGGAGCTCCTACGAGCAGTACTTC.

This clonotype was seen many times. The rearrangement joins TRBV2 to TRBJ1-1, with D hard to call. V shed 2 bases and J shed 1 base, with 2 bases lying between them. This CDR3 has 12 amino acids. In germline, CDR1 is SNHLY, CDR2 FYNNEI. The CDR3 loop is CASSEQNTEAFF. Here the CDR3 DNA reads TGTGCCAGCAGTGAACAGAACACTGAAGCTTTCTTT.

This clonotype came up many times. V is TRBV5-1 and J is TRBJ1-1, with D uncertain. This CDR3 has 12 residues. Germline CDR1 reads SGHRS; CDR2 reads YFSETQ. Trimming left V 0 bases short and J 7 bases short, with 7 bases between. The CDR3, as DNA: TGCGCCAGCAGCTTGGATGGTGTTGAAGCTTTCTTT. Residues: CASSLDGVEAFF.

This clonotype was counted many times. The V and J genes are TRBV27 and TRBJ2-7; D not certain. Looked up from germline, CDR1 is MNHEY and CDR2 is SMNVEV (reference sequence). V gave up 5 bases and J gave up 1 base, with 9 bases separating them. This CDR3 is built from 13 residues. CDR3 DNA: TGTGCCAGCAGTCCACCCTGGTCCTACGAGCAGTACTTC. It yields the protein CASSPPWSYEQYF.

Ten or more counts support this clonotype. The chain employs TRBV30 and TRBJ2-2; a possible D gene is TRBD1 (5 bases). The CDR3 contains 17 residues. The V gene lost 5 bases and the J gene lost 2 bases, with 21 bases spanning the gap. Looked up from germline, CDR1 is GTSNPN and CDR2 is SVGIG (reference sequence). The CDR3, as DNA: TGTGCCTGGGAGTACAGTTTGGCAGGGATTAACACCGGGGAGCTGTTTTTT. This gives the protein CAWEYSLAGINTGELFF.

Many counts were recorded for this clonotype. The chain has TRBV3-1 and TRBJ2-1, with 9 nucleotides matching TRBD2. Germline assignment: CDR1 LGHDT and CDR2 YNNKEL (reference sequence). V was pared by 4 bases and J by 4 bases, with 2 bases of the junction left unmatched. There are 14 residues in the CDR3. CDR3 sequence (DNA): TGTGCCAGCAGCCGACTAGCGGAATACAATGAGCAGTTCTTC. It is translated as CASSRLAEYNEQFF.

This clonotype has a count of ten or more. The chain links TRBV3-1 to TRBJ2-7, with 7 bases matching TRBD1. Germline lookup yields CDR1 LGHDT and CDR2 YNNKEL (reference sequence). The CDR3 is 13 amino acids. Unmatched junction bases numbered 5, after V lost 4 bases and J lost 5 bases. CDR3 sequence: CASSPTGFNEQYF. The DNA for the CDR3 is TGTGCCAGCAGCCCGACAGGGTTCAACGAGCAGTACTTC.

Many counts were recorded for this clonotype. The gene calls are TRBV27 and TRBJ1-2; D is perhaps TRBD1 (5 bases). The CDR3 length is 15 residues. In germline, CDR1 is MNHEY, CDR2 SMNVEV (reference sequence). Trimming shortened V by 2 bases and J by 3 bases, and 13 bases separated the two germline ends. CDR3 in amino acids: CASSLTPRADYGYTF. The CDR3 DNA reads as TGTGCCAGCAGTTTAACCCCCAGGGCTGACTATGGCTACACCTTC.

V gene TRBV28 combines with J gene TRBJ2-7, with 8 positions matching TRBD1. V lost 4 bases and J lost 6; bases outside the gene matches: 11. Per the germline V gene, CDR1 is MDHEN and CDR2 is SYDVKM. This CDR3 is built from 15 residues. The CDR3 loop is CASSSPGTGPFEQYF. CDR3 DNA sequence: TGTGCCAGCAGTTCCCCCGGGACAGGTCCTTTCGAGCAGTACTTC. The variable domain in full, with the rest retrieved from reference TRBV28 and TRBJ2-7, is DVKVTQSSRYLVKRTGEKVFLECVQDMDHENMFWYRQDPGLGLRLIYFSYDVKMKEKGDIPEGYSVSREKKERFSLILESASTNQTSMYLCASSSPGTGPFEQYFGPGTRLTVT.

In this sample, this clonotype turned up a few times. The V gene is TRBV24-1, the J gene TRBJ1-4; D ambiguous. V lost 1 base and J lost 0, with 17 bases in between. Germline loops: CDR1 KGHDR, CDR2 SFDVKD. The CDR3 length is 19 residues. CDR3 residues: CATSDLEGQSPATNEKLFF. CDR3 in DNA: TGTGCCACCAGTGATTTAGAAGGTCAGTCCCCTGCAACTAATGAAAAACTGTTTTTT.

A few counts support this clonotype. One end of the junction does not line up with germline, which may come from a read error. This chain uses TRBV29-1 with TRBJ1-4, with D perhaps TRBD1 (6 bases). CDR3 length: 13 amino acids. Germline loops: CDR1 SQVTM, CDR2 ANQGSEA. Here the CDR3 DNA reads TGCAACGTTGAAAAGGACAGCAATGAAAAACTGTTTTTT. Translated, it gives CNVEKDSNEKLFF. Complete variable domain (other parts from reference TRBV29-1 and TRBJ1-4): SAVISQKPSRDICQRGTSLTIQCQVDSQVTMMFWYRQQPGQSLTLIATANQGSEATYESGFVIDKFPISRPNLTFSTLTVSNMSPEDSSIYLCNVEKDSNEKLFFGSGTQLSVL.

In its sample, this clonotype was seen many times. The rearrangement uses TRBV30 and TRBJ2-3; D tentatively reads TRBD1 or TRBD2 (6 bases each). CDR3 length equals 15 residues. From germline, CDR1 is GTSNPN and CDR2 SVGIG (reference sequence). The germline V and J ends were trimmed by 0 bases and 0 bases, with 10 bases remaining between them. DNA of the CDR3: TGTGCCTGGAGTGTAAGGGGGGATAGCACAGATACGCAGTATTTT. As protein: CAWSVRGDSTDTQYF.

This clonotype showed up just a few times. The junction departs from the called germline gene at one end, perhaps through a read error. The chain links TRBV6-6 to TRBJ2-3, with TRBD2 as a possible D gene (5 bases). The CDR3 is made up of 16 amino acids. Germline CDR1 and CDR2: MNHNY and SVGAGI (reference sequence). The CDR3 DNA follows: TGTACCAGCAGTTACTCGGGAACGAACCGTGGGGATACGCAGTATTTT. This codes for CTSSYSGTNRGDTQYF.

With regard to this clonotype: This sequence may be a read error, since a much larger clone differs from it by one base. The V gene is TRBV12-3 or TRBV12-4, the J gene TRBJ2-7; D perhaps matches TRBD2 (5 bases). This CDR3 is built from 14 residues. This CDR3 reads CASSFSGISYKQYF. DNA for the CDR3: TGTGCCAGCAGTTTTTCGGGAATCTCCTACAAGCAGTACTTC.

This clonotype appeared a single time. V is TRBV20-1 and J is TRBJ1-4; possible D gene TRBD1, 5 bases. This CDR3 comprises 13 residues. The germline gives CDR1 DFQATT, CDR2 SNEGSKA (reference sequence). The V and J ends lost 0 bases and 6 bases respectively, with 8 bases between them. CDR3 residues: CSARDLQDEKLFF. The CDR3 DNA is TGCAGTGCTAGAGATTTACAGGATGAAAAACTGTTTTTT.

This clonotype was seen just once. A much larger clone differs by one base, so this may be a read error. The chain couples TRBV20-1 to TRBJ1-2; tentative D call: TRBD1 (5 bases). CDR3 length equals 12 residues. CDR1 is DFQATT and CDR2 is SNEGSKA in the germline V gene (reference sequence). The CDR3 DNA follows: TGCAGTGCTAGGTTCTTGGGGGACGGCTGCACCTTC. Protein sequence: CSARFLGDGCTF.

The CDR3 sequence is CASSFGQVPYSYNSPLHF. CDR3 DNA sequence: TGTGCCAGCAGTTTTGGACAGGTTCCTTACTCCTATAATTCACCCCTCCACTTT. The chain links TRBV6-9 to TRBJ1-6; TRBD1 aligns across 7 bases. Per germline, CDR1 MNHGY and CDR2 SVAAGI. This CDR3 is 18 amino acids long. J was trimmed by 0 bases and V by 4 bases; bases with no gene match: 9.

This clonotype was seen many times. The chain links TRBV6-2 or TRBV6-3 to TRBJ1-1; D remains ambiguous. From germline, CDR1 is MNHEY and CDR2 SVGEGT. The CDR3 length is 12 residues. V shed 2 bases and J shed 8 bases, with 9 bases lying between them. Written as DNA, the CDR3 is TGTGCCAGCAGTTACACACACGGCGAAGCTTTCTTT. It is translated as CASSYTHGEAFF.

This clonotype was seen more than once but under ten times. V gene TRBV20-1 combines with J gene TRBJ1-5; tentative D call: TRBD1 (5 bases). The germline V gene encodes CDR1 DFQATT and CDR2 SNEGSKA (reference sequence). The CDR3 is 14 amino acids. V was shortened by 4 bases and J by 3 bases, with 13 bases between the two germline ends. This CDR3 reads CSATLGLHNQPQHF. CDR3 DNA: TGCAGTGCTACCTTGGGGCTACACAATCAGCCCCAGCATTTT.

This clonotype was counted ten times or more. The gene calls are TRBV9 and TRBJ2-7, with D perhaps matching TRBD2 (5 bases). Germline V lookup: CDR1 SGDLS, CDR2 YYNGEE. Trimming removed 4 bases at V and 1 base at J, with 18 bases between. CDR3 length: 16 residues. DNA for the CDR3: TGTGCCAGCAGCCCGGTGGGAGAATCAGCTTCCTACGAGCAGTACTTC. This encodes CASSPVGESASYEQYF.

This clonotype was detected many times. This chain links TRBV3-1 with TRBJ2-6; D remains unclear. Trimming took 3 bases from V and 3 from J, leaving 3 bases between them. The V gene's germline CDR1 is LGHDT and CDR2 YNNKEL (reference sequence). The length of the CDR3 is 13 residues. The CDR3 loop reads CASSQSGANVLTF. The CDR3 bases are TGTGCCAGCAGCCAGAGTGGGGCCAACGTCCTGACTTTC.